The present T cell receptor (beta chain) was sequenced within a study of blood T cell repertoires in COVID-19. This clone was detected once. Some clones are missing from TCRdb's copy, which holds only in-frame ones; the method was immunoSEQ multiplex PCR. The table shows fewer than 150,000 clones, with approximately 80% occurring only once. Trimming removed 6 bases from V and 5 bases from J; junction bases left unmatched: 6. The CDR3 covers 14 residues. The germline V gene encodes CDR1 SNHLY and CDR2 FYNNEI. The chain combines TRBV2 with TRBJ2-2, with 7 bases matching TRBD2. The sequencing sample was made of PBMCs or T cells enriched from blood (not recorded which). The TCR was taken from a woman between 18 and 29 years old who had been exposed to COVID-19. CDR3 coding DNA: TGTGCCAGCAGCACCGACGGGGGGACCGGGGAGCTGTTTTTT. It specifies CASSTDGGTGELFF. Variable domain in full (rest from reference TRBV2 and TRBJ2-2): EPEVTQTPSHQVTQMGQEVILRCVPISNHLYFYWYRQILGQKVEFLVSFYNNEISEKSEIFDDQFSVERPDGSNFTLKIRSTKLEDSAMYFCASSTDGGTGELFFGEGSRLTVL.